This entry features one T cell receptor beta chain sequence. The germline gives CDR1 SGHNT, CDR2 YYREEE (reference sequence). V was shortened by 0 bases and J by 6 bases, with 5 bases between the two germline ends. The CDR3 sequence is 12 residues long. This record belongs to a study of shared clonotypes between healthy human individuals. The repertoire was sequenced with immunoSEQ multiplex PCR; TCRdb's copy has only in-frame clones and lacks some. Of 1,500,000 or so clones listed, approximately 98.5% are singletons. Sequenced: naive CD4+ T cells sorted from blood. The subset denotes: CD45RA+ positively selected. This clonotype was sampled from a man in his thirties or forties in good health. The chain is built from TRBV5-4 and TRBJ2-3; D unclear. The CDR3 bases are TGTGCCAGCAGCTTGGTTCTGGATACGCAGTATTTT. Its protein product is CASSLVLDTQYF.